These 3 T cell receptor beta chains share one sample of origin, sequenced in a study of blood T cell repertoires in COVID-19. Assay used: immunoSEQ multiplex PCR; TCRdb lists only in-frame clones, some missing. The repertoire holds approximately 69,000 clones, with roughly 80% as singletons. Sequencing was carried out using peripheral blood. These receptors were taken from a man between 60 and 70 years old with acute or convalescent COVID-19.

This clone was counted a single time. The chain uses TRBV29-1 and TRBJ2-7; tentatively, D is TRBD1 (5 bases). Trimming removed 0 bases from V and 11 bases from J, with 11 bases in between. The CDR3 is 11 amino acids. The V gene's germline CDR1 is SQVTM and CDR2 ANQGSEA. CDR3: CSVEDMGREYF. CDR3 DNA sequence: TGCAGCGTTGAAGATATGGGCAGGGAGTACTTC.

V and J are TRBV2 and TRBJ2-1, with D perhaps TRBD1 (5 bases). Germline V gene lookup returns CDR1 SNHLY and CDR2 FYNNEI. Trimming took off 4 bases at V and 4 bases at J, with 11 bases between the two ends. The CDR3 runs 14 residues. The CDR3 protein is CASSAAGAYNEQFF. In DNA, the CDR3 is TGTGCCAGCAGTGCGGCTGGGGCATACAATGAGCAGTTCTTC.

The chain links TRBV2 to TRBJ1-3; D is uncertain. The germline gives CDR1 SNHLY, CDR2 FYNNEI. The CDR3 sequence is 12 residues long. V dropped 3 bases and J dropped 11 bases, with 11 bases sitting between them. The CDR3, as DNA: TGTGCCAGCAGTGATGGCGGAGCCTCCATATATTTT. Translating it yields CASSDGGASIYF.